Detailed here is one T cell receptor (beta chain). The target antigen is unknown. This record belongs to a study of cytomegalovirus exposure and HLA in healthy donors. General study findings and limits: Most TCR sequences were rare, but some public TCRs occurred in many donors.

PCR primers comprised 60 Vbeta and 13 Jbeta primers. Clones were read by immunoSEQ multiplex PCR, and TCRdb kept only the in-frame ones, dropping some. This sample has nearly 110,000 clones; about 70% occur once, and the top ten carry 0.65% to 0.85%. Trimming took 6 bases from V and 8 from J, leaving 10 bases between them. Looked up from germline, CDR1 is SGHNT and CDR2 is YENEEA. The CDR3 runs 11 residues. Sequenced material: PBMCs. The chain uses TRBV11-3 and TRBJ1-2, with D uncertain. This receptor was taken from a boy aged 5-17 years in good health and CMV-seronegative. The CDR3 bases are TGTGCCAGCAGGGGAGAAGGAGGCTACACCTTC. Its translation: CASRGEGGYTF.